Presented here are 2 T cell receptor beta chains from one specimen sequenced in a study of shared clonotypes between healthy human individuals. Here immunoSEQ multiplex PCR was the method, and the copy in TCRdb shows in-frame clones only, minus some. Of about 1.5 million clones in the sample, 95% to 99% were seen once. The sample consisted of naive CD4+ T cells sorted from blood. Regarding subset: CD45RA+ positively selected. The receptors shown here come from a man aged 25 to 40 in good health.

This chain joins TRBV7-2 and TRBJ1-5; no reliable D call. This CDR3 contains 11 residues. V shed 8 bases and J shed 9 bases, with 11 bases lying between them. In germline, CDR1 is SGHTA, CDR2 FQGNSA. For the CDR3, the DNA is TGTGCCAGCGCAAACCCATGGCCCCAGCATTTT. This sequence encodes CASANPWPQHF.

This clone was detected only once. J is TRBJ1-3 and V is TRBV5-6; D unresolved. In germline, CDR1 is SGHDT, CDR2 YYEEEE. Deletions cut 4 bases from V and 4 bases from J, with 6 bases between. The CDR3 length is 12 residues. As DNA, the CDR3 is TGTGCCAGCAGCGTTACAGGAAACACCATATATTTT. This encodes CASSVTGNTIYF.